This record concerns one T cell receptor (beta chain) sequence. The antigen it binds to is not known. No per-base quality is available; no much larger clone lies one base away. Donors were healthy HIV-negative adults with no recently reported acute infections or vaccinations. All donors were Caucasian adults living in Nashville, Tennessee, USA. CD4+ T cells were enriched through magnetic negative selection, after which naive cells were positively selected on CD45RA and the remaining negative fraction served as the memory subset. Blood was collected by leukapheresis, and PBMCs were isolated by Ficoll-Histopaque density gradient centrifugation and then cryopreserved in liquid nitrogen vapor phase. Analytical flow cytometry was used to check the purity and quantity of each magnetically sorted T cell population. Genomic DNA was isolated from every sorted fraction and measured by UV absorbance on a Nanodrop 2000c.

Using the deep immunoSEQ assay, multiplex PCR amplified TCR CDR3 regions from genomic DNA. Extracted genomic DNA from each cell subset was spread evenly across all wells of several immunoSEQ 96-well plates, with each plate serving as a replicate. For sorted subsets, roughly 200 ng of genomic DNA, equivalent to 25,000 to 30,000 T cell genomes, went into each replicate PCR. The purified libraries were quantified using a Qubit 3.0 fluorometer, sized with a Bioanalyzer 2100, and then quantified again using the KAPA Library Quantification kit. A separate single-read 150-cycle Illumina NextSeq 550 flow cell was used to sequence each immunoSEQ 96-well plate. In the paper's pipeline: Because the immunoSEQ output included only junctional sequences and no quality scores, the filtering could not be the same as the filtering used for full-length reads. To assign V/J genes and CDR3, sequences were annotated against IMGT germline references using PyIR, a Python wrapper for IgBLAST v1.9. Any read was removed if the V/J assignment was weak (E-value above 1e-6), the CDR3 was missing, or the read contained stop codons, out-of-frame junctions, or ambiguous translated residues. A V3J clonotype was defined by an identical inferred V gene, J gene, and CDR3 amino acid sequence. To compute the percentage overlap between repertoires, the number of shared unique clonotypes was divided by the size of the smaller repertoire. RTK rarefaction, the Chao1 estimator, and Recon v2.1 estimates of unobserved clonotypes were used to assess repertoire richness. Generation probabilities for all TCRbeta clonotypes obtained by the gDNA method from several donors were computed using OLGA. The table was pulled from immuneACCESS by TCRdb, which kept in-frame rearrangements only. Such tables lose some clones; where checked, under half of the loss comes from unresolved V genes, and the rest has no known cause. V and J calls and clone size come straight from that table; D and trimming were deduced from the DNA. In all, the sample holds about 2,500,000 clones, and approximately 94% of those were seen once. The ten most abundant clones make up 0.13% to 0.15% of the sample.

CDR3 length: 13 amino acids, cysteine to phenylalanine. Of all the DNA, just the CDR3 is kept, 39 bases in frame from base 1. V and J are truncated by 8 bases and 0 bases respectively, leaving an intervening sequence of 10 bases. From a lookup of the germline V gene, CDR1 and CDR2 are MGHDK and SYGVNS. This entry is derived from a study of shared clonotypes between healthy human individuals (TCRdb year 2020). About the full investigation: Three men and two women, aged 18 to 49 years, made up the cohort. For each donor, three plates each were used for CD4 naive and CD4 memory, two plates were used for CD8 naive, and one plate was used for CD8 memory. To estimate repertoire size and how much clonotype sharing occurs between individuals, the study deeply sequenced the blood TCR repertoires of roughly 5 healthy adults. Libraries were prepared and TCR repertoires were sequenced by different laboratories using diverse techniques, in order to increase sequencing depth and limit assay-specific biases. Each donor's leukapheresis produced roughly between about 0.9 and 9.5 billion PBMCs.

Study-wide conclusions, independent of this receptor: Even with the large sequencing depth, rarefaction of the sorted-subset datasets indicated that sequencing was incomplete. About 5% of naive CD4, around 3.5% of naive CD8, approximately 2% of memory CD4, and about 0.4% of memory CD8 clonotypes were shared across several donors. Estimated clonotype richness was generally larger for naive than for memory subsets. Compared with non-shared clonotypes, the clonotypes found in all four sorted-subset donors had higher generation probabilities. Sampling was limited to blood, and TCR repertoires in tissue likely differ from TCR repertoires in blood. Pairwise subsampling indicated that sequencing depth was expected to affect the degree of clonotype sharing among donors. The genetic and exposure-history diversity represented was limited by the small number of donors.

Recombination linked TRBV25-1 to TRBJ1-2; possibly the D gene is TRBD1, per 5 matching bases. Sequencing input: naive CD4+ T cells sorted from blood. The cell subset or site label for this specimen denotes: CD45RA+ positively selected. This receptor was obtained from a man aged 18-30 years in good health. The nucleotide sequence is TGTGCCAGCGCGACGGGGGCTAACTATGGCTACACCTTC. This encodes CASATGANYGYTF.